Below are 17 T cell receptor beta chains sequenced from a single sample in a study of shared clonotypes between healthy human individuals. CD8 cells regarded as naive lacked CD45RO, were positively chosen for CCR7, and omitted terminally differentiated effector memory CD45RA+ cells. Some clones are missing from TCRdb's copy, which holds only in-frame ones; the method was immunoSEQ multiplex PCR. The sample lists some 2.1 million clones; 93% were seen once. The sequencing sample was made of naive CD8+ T cells from PBMCs. These receptors all come from a man younger than 35 in good health. Some clones in this sample may be carry-over from other donors' samples.

The rearrangement uses TRBV6-5 and TRBJ1-5; possibly TRBD1 for D (5 bases). The CDR3 runs 14 residues. V lost 5 bases and J 7 bases, leaving 15 bases between the germline ends. The germline CDR1 and CDR2 sequences are MNHEY and SVGAGI. The CDR3 loop is CASSAGAFEQPQHF. CDR3 nucleotides: TGTGCCAGCAGTGCCGGGGCTTTTGAGCAGCCCCAGCATTTT.

This clone was picked up one time. The chain is built from TRBV4-1 and TRBJ2-4; D gene unclear. The CDR3 runs to 13 residues. Germline V gives CDR1 MGHRA, CDR2 YSYEKL. The germline V and J ends were trimmed by 0 bases and 5 bases, with 5 bases remaining between them. CDR3 loop: CASSQEKQNIQYF. CDR3 nucleotides: TGCGCCAGCAGCCAAGAAAAGCAAAACATTCAGTACTTC.

This chain joins TRBV28 and TRBJ2-7; D might be TRBD1 (5 bases). Per the germline V gene, CDR1 is MDHEN and CDR2 is SYDVKM. V was clipped by 3 bases and J by 4 bases, with 16 bases between them. The CDR3 runs 15 residues. The CDR3 here is CASSLSLLTAYEQYF. The CDR3, as DNA: TGTGCCAGCAGTTTGTCCCTGTTGACAGCGTACGAGCAGTACTTC.

The chain has TRBV7-9 and TRBJ1-1; a possible D gene is TRBD1 (5 bases). Germline V gives CDR1 SEHNR, CDR2 FQNEAQ (reference sequence). Trimming stripped 5 bases from V and 3 bases from J, with 22 bases between. This CDR3 is 17 amino acids long. The CDR3 DNA reads as TGTGCCAGCAGCATCCCCAGGGTAGGTTGGTTGGACACTGAAGCTTTCTTT. It is translated as CASSIPRVGWLDTEAFF.

Remarks on this clone: Other DNA variants within this sample encode the same CDR3. The chain joins TRBV29-1 to TRBJ2-7, with a tentative D call TRBD1 (5 bases). CDR1 and CDR2 (germline): SQVTM, ANQGSEA. V gave up 5 bases and J gave up 2 bases, with 7 bases separating them. The CDR3 covers 11 residues. In nucleotides, the CDR3 is TGCAGCGTTCCAGGGACCTACGAGCAGTACTTC. Translated: CSVPGTYEQYF.

The chain has TRBV5-5 and TRBJ2-5; TRBD2 agrees at 8 bases. Germline V gene data show CDR1 as SGHKS and CDR2 as YYEKEE (reference sequence). V lost 1 base and J lost 5; bases outside the gene matches: 13. CDR3 length equals 17 residues. The CDR3, as DNA: TGTGCCAGCAGCTTGTCACAGCGGGAGACGGTCAGGGAGACCCAGTACTTC. Residues: CASSLSQRETVRETQYF. The complete variable domain, with remaining parts taken from reference TRBV5-5 and TRBJ2-5, reads DAGVTQSPTHLIKTRGQQVTLRCSPISGHKSVSWYQQVLGQGPQFIFQYYEKEERGRGNFPDRFSARQFPNYSSELNVNALLLGDSALYLCASSLSQRETVRETQYFGPGTRLLVL.

The chain employs TRBV9 and TRBJ2-2, with 9 bases identical to TRBD2. V dropped 3 bases and J dropped 0; count of bases not matched to a gene: 6. This CDR3 has 17 residues. The germline V gene encodes CDR1 SGDLS and CDR2 YYNGEE. The DNA of the CDR3 is TGTGCCAGCAGCGGGGCGGGAGGGCCGACGAACACCGGGGAGCTGTTTTTT. It specifies CASSGAGGPTNTGELFF.

The chain couples TRBV5-1 to TRBJ1-2; D might be TRBD1 (5 bases). The germline gives CDR1 SGHRS, CDR2 YFSETQ. V lost 3 bases and J lost 3, with 12 bases in between. CDR3 length: 14 residues. CDR3 residues: CASSWSGGDYGYTF. CDR3 coding DNA: TGCGCCAGCAGCTGGTCGGGGGGTGACTATGGCTACACCTTC.

The chain joins TRBV27 to TRBJ2-7, with 7 positions matching TRBD2. Trimming took 6 bases from V and 0 from J; bases not matched to a gene: 2. The CDR3 runs to 13 residues. Germline V gene sequence: CDR1 MNHEY, CDR2 SMNVEV (reference sequence). The DNA for the CDR3 is TGTGCCAGCAGCGGACTAGGCTCCTACGAGCAGTACTTC. This translates into CASSGLGSYEQYF.

The chain uses TRBV7-9 and TRBJ2-4; 7 bases fit TRBD1. The CDR3 is made up of 15 amino acids. Per germline, CDR1 SEHNR and CDR2 FQNEAQ (reference sequence). V lost 5 bases and J lost 2; bases outside the gene matches: 6. The CDR3 sequence is CASSTTGVSKNIQYF. The CDR3 DNA is TGTGCCAGCAGCACCACAGGGGTATCCAAAAACATTCAGTACTTC.

The gene calls are TRBV28 and TRBJ1-1; no clear D. This CDR3 is 15 amino acids long. The germline V gene encodes CDR1 MDHEN and CDR2 SYDVKM. V was cut by 1 base and J by 1 base, with 10 bases left in between. The CDR3 loop is CASSLLGLTNTEAFF. The DNA for the CDR3 is TGTGCCAGCAGTTTATTGGGCCTGACGAACACTGAAGCTTTCTTT.

V usage is TRBV5-1 and J usage is TRBJ2-1; 7 positions match TRBD1. V was pared by 3 bases and J by 7 bases, with 10 bases of the junction left unmatched. This CDR3 spans 15 amino acids. Per germline, CDR1 SGHRS and CDR2 YFSETQ. The CDR3 DNA follows: TGCGCCAGCAGCTGGACAGGTTCTGTTCTGAATGAGCAGTTCTTC. Translated, it gives CASSWTGSVLNEQFF.

V is TRBV6-1 and J is TRBJ1-1, with a possible D match to TRBD1 (6 bases). This CDR3 has 13 amino acids. V was cut by 11 bases and J by 2 bases, with 15 bases left in between. Germline V gene data show CDR1 as MNHNS and CDR2 as SASEGT. CDR3 protein: CAGEQGFNTEAFF. Here the CDR3 DNA reads TGTGCCGGGGAACAGGGATTTAACACTGAAGCTTTCTTT.

This chain connects TRBV19 to TRBJ1-5, with a tentative D call TRBD1 (6 bases). Germline CDR1 LNHDA, CDR2 SQIVND (reference sequence). The V end was cut by 6 bases, the J end by 4 bases, with 10 bases between. The CDR3 has 13 amino acids. As DNA, the CDR3 is TGTGCCAGTAGCTTCGGACAGAATCAGCCCCAGCATTTT. Translation gives CASSFGQNQPQHF. The full variable domain, with the rest looked up from reference TRBV19 and TRBJ1-5, is DGGITQSPKYLFRKEGQNVTLSCEQNLNHDAMYWYRQDPGQGLRLIYYSQIVNDFQKGDIAEGYSVSREKKESFPLTVTSAQKNPTAFYLCASSFGQNQPQHFGDGTRLSIL.

The chain carries TRBV10-3 and TRBJ2-5; D unclear. TRBJ2-7 matches the DNA end more closely, so the J call is doubtful. This CDR3 contains 12 residues. Germline V gene data show CDR1 as ENHRY and CDR2 as SYGVKD. The CDR3 DNA reads TGTGCCATCAGTGGGGTAAGCTACGAGCAGTACTTC. Residues: CAISGVSYEQYF.

The rearrangement joins TRBV11-2 to TRBJ2-7; 13 bases agree with TRBD2. CDR1 is SGHAT, CDR2 FQNNGV, per germline. With 4 bases clipped from V and 1 base from J, the junction kept 7 bases outside the gene matches. The CDR3 spans 17 residues. The CDR3 nucleotides are TGTGCCAGCAGCTCAGGGCGGGGACTAGCGGGATCCTACGAGCAGTACTTC. Translation: CASSSGRGLAGSYEQYF.

Worth noting for this clone: Additional DNA sequences in this sample encode the identical CDR3. The chain combines TRBV27 with TRBJ2-7; TRBD1 matches at 9 bases. The CDR3 has 16 residues. V lost 0 bases to trimming and J lost 3 bases; unmatched junction nucleotides: 6. Germline V CDR1 and CDR2: MNHEY, SMNVEV (reference sequence). The CDR3 reads CASSLSPGTGHYEQYF. The CDR3 DNA follows: TGTGCCAGCAGTTTATCCCCTGGGACAGGGCACTACGAGCAGTACTTC.